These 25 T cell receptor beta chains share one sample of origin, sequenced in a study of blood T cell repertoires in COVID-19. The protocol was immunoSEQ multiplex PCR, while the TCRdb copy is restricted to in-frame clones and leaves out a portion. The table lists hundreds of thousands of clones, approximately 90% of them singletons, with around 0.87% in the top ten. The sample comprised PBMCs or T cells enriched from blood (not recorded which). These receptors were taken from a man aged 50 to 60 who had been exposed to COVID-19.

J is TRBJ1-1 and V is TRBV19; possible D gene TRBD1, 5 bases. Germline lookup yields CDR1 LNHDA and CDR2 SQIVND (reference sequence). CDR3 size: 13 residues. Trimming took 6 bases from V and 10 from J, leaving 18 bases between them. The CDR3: CASRAGGANIAFF. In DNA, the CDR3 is TGTGCCAGTAGGGCAGGAGGGGCGAATATAGCTTTCTTT.

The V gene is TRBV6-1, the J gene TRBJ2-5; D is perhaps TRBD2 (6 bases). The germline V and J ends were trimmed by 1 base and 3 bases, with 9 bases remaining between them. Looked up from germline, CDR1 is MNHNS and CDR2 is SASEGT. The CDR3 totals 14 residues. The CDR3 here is CASSEEGGKETQYF. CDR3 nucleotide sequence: TGTGCCAGCAGTGAAGAAGGAGGGAAAGAGACCCAGTACTTC.

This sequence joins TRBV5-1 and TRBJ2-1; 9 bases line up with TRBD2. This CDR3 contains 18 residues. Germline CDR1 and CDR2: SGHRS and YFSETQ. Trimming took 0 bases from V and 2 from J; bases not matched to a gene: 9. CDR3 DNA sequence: TGCGCCAGCAGCTTGGCTCTTGCGGGAGGGTTGACCTACAATGAGCAGTTCTTC. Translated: CASSLALAGGLTYNEQFF.

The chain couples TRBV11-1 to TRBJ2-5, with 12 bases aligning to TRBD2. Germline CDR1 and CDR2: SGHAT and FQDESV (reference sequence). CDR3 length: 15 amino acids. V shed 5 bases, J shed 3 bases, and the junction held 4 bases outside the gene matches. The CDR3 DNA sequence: TGTGCCAGCAGCGCCAGACTAGCGGGAGAAGAGACCCAGTACTTC. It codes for CASSARLAGEETQYF.

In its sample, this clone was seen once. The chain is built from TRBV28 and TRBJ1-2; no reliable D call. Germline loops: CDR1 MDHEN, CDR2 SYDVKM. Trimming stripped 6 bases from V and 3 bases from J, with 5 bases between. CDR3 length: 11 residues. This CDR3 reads CASSLDYGYTF. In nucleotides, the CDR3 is TGTGCCAGCAGCCTTGACTATGGCTACACCTTC.

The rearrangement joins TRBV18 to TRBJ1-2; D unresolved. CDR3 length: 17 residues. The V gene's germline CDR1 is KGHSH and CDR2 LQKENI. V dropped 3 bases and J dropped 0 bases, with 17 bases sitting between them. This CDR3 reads CASSPAGSATANYGYTF. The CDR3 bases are TGTGCCAGCTCACCCGCTGGGTCGGCTACAGCTAACTATGGCTACACCTTC.

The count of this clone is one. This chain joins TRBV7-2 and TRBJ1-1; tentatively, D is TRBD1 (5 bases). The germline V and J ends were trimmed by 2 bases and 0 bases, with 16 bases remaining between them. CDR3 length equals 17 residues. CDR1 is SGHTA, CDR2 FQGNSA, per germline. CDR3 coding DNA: TGTGCCAGCAGCTTAAACGCTTTGGCAGGGATGAACACTGAAGCTTTCTTT. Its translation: CASSLNALAGMNTEAFF.

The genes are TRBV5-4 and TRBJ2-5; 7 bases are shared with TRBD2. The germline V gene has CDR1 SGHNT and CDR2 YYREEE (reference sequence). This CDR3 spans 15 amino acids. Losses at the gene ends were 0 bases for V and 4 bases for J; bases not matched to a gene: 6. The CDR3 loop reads CASSLAGGGTETQYF. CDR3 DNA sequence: TGTGCCAGCAGCTTGGCCGGCGGGGGTACAGAGACCCAGTACTTC.

The CDR3 coding sequence is TGTGCCAGCAGCGAGTTAGCCAAAAACATTCAGTACTTC. It specifies CASSELAKNIQYF. This chain joins TRBV5-5 and TRBJ2-4; D is unclear. Germline V gene sequence: CDR1 SGHKS, CDR2 YYEKEE (reference sequence). The CDR3 runs 13 residues. The V end was cut by 4 bases, the J end by 0 bases, with 5 bases between.

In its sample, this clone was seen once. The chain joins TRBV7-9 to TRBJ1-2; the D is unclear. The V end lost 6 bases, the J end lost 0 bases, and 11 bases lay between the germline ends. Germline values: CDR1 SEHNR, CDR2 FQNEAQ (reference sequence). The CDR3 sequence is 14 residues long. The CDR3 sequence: CASSLDNTNYGYTF. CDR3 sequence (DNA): TGTGCCAGCAGTCTTGACAACACTAACTATGGCTACACCTTC.

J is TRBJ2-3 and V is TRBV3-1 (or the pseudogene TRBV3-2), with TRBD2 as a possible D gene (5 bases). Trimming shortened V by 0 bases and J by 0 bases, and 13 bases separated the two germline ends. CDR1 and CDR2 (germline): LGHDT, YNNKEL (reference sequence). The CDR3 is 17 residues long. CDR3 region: CASSQDSERTSTDTQYF. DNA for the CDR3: TGTGCCAGCAGCCAAGATTCGGAGCGGACTAGCACAGATACGCAGTATTTT.

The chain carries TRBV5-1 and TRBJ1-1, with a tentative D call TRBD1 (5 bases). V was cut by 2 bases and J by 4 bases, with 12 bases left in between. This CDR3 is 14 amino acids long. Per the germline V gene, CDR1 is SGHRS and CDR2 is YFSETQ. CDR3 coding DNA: TGCGCCAGCAGCTTTAAGGGGATGAGCACTGAAGCTTTCTTT. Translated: CASSFKGMSTEAFF.

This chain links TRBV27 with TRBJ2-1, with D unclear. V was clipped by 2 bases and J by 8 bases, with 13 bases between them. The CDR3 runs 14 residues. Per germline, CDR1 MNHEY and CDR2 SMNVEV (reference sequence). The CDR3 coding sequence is TGTGCCAGCAGTTTAGTTAGAGGTAGAGATGAGCAGTTCTTC. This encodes CASSLVRGRDEQFF.

The CDR3 loop reads CASSPLGTGSYEQYV. For the CDR3, the DNA is TGTGCCAGCAGCCCCTTGGGGACAGGGAGCTACGAGCAGTACGTC. The chain couples TRBV28 to TRBJ2-7; 9 bases are shared with TRBD1. The CDR3 has 15 residues. CDR1 is MDHEN and CDR2 is SYDVKM in the germline V gene. J lost 3 bases, V lost 6 bases, and 9 bases had no gene match.

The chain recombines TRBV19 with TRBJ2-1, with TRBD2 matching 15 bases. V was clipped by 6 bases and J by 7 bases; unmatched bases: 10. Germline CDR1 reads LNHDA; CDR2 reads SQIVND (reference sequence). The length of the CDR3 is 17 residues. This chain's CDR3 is CASSRGLAGGPSNEQFF. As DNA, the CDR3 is TGTGCCAGTAGCAGAGGACTAGCGGGGGGGCCGTCGAATGAGCAGTTCTTC.

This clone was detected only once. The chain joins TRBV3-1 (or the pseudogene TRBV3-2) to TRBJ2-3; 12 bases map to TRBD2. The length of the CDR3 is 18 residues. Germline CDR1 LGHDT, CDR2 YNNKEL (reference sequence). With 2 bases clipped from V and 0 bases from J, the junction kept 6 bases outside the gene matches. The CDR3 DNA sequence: TGTGCCAGCAGCCAATTGCTGACTAGCGGGGGTAGCACAGATACGCAGTATTTT. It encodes CASSQLLTSGGSTDTQYF.

The CDR3 loop is CASRDSEGSPLHF. In nucleotides, the CDR3 is TGTGCCAGCAGAGACTCGGAGGGTTCACCCCTCCACTTT. The V and J genes are TRBV10-3 and TRBJ1-6; unclear D gene. The V end lost 10 bases, the J end lost 9 bases, and 16 bases lay between the germline ends. CDR1 and CDR2 (germline): ENHRY, SYGVKD. This CDR3 contains 13 residues.

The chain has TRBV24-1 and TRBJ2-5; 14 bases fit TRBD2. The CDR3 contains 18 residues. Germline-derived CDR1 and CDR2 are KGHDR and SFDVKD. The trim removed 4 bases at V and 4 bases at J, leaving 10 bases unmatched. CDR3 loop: CATSDYNRLAGGPETQYF. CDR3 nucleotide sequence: TGTGCCACCAGTGACTACAACCGACTAGCGGGAGGGCCAGAGACCCAGTACTTC.

CDR3 nucleotides: TGTGCCAGCACGACGTGGGGGGGGGATCAGCCCCAGCATTTT. This codes for CASTTWGGDQPQHF. The gene calls are TRBV27 and TRBJ1-5; D is perhaps TRBD1 (5 bases). The V end was cut by 7 bases, the J end by 5 bases, with 15 bases between. CDR1 is MNHEY, CDR2 SMNVEV, per germline (reference sequence). The CDR3 runs to 14 residues.

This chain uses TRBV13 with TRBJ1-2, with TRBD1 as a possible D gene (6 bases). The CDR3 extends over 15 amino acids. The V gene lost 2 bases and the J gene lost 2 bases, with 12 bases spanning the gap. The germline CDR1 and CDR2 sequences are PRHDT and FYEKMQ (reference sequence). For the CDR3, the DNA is TGTGCCAGCAGCTTAAGGGGGATAGGGAACTATGGCTACACCTTC. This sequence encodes CASSLRGIGNYGYTF.

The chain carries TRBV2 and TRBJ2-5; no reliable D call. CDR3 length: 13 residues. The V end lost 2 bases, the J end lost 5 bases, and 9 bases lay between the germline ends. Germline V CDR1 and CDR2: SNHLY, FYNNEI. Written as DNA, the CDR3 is TGTGCCAGCAGTGAAAGCCTTGCGGAGACCCAGTACTTC. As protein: CASSESLAETQYF.

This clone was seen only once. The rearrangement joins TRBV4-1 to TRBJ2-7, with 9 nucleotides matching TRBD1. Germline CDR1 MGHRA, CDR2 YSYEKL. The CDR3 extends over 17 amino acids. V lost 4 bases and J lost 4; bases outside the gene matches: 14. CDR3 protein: CASSRHAGRDRVYEQYV. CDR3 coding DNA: TGCGCCAGCAGCCGGCACGCGGGGCGGGACAGGGTTTACGAGCAGTACGTC.

CDR3 amino acids: CASSQGGRGRNEQYV. The CDR3 nucleotides read TGCGCCAGCAGCCAAGGTGGCAGGGGGCGGAACGAGCAGTACGTC. The J gene is TRBJ2-7, the V gene TRBV4-1, with 8 bases lining up with TRBD1. Germline assignment: CDR1 MGHRA and CDR2 YSYEKL. The length of the CDR3 is 15 residues. The V and J ends lost 1 base and 5 bases, in that order; junction bases with no gene match: 7.

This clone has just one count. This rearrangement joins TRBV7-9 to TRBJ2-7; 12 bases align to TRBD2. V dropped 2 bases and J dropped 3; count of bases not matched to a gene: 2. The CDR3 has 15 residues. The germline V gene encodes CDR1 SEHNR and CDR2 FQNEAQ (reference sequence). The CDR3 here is CASSLLAGGLYEQYV. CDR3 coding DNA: TGTGCCAGCAGCTTACTAGCGGGAGGGCTCTACGAGCAGTACGTC.

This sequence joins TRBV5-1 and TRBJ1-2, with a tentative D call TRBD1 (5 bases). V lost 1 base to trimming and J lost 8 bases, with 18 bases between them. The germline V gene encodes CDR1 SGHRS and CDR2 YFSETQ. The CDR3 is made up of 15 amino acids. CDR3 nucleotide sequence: TGCGCCAGCAGCTTGATCGGAGGGGTCTCTGAGGGCTACACCTTC. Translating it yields CASSLIGGVSEGYTF.